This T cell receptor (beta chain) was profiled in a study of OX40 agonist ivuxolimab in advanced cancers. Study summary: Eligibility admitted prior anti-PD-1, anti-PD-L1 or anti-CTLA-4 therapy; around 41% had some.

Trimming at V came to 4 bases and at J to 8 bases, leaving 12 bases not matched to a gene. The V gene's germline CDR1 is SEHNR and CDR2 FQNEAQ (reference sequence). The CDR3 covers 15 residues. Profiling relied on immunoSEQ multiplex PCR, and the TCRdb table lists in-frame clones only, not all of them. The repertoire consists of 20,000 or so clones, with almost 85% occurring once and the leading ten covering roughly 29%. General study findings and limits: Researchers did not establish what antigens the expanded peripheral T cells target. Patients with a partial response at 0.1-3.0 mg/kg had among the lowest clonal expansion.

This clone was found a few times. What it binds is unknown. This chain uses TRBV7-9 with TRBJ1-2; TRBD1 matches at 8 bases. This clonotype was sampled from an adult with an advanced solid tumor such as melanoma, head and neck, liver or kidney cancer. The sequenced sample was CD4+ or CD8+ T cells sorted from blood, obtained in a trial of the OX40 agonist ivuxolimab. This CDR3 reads CASSSMGTGAGGYTF. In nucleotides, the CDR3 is TGTGCCAGCAGCTCTATGGGGACAGGAGCGGGGGGCTACACCTTC.